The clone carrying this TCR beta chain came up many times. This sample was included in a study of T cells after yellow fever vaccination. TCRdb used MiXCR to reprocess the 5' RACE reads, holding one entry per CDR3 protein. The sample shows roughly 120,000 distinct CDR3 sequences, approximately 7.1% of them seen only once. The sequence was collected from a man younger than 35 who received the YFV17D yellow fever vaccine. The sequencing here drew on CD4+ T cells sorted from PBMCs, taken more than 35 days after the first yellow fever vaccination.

CDR3 residues: CASSQDGQGGQPQHF. DNA for the CDR3: TGCGCCAGCAGCCAGGATGGACAGGGAGGACAGCCCCAGCATTTT. V is TRBV4-1 and J is TRBJ1-5; 8 bases map to TRBD1. From germline, CDR1 is MGHRA and CDR2 YSYEKL. The V segment lost 3 bases and the J segment 7 bases; nucleotides outside the gene matches: 8. This CDR3 is built from 15 residues.